These 10 T cell receptor beta chains were sequenced from one sample in a study of T cell repertoires in cytomegalovirus infection. A single record per CDR3 protein comes from TCRdb applying MiXCR to the reads. The sample contains 680,000 or so distinct CDR3 sequences, 33% of which appear only once. These receptors have no known antigen. The sample in question was cultured PBMCs, obtained from culture after CMV antigen stimulation. Receptor source: a human donor in good health (CMV status not recorded). Some clones in this sample may be carry-over from other donors' samples.

V and J are TRBV7-9 and TRBJ1-2; 11 bases match TRBD1. Germline V CDR1 and CDR2: SEHNR, FQNEAQ (reference sequence). Losses at the gene ends were 1 base for V and 8 bases for J; bases not matched to a gene: 3. This CDR3 spans 14 amino acids. Here the CDR3 DNA reads TGTGCCAGCAGCTTAGAGGACAGGGGGCCCGGCTACACCTTC. Translated: CASSLEDRGPGYTF.

The genes are TRBV6-1 and TRBJ1-4, with unresolved D. The V end lost 3 bases, the J end lost 8 bases, and 10 bases lay between the germline ends. The germline V gene encodes CDR1 MNHNS and CDR2 SASEGT. The length of the CDR3 is 13 residues. The CDR3 bases are TGTGCCAGCAGTGACTTTAATATCGAAAAACTGTTTTTT. It yields the protein CASSDFNIEKLFF.

This clonotype was counted at least ten times. The J gene is TRBJ2-7, the V gene TRBV7-2, with D unresolved. The germline CDR1 and CDR2 sequences are SGHTA and FQGNSA. Trimming removed 1 base from V and 4 bases from J, with 8 bases in between. The CDR3 has 13 residues. CDR3 loop: CASSLVPRYEQYF. CDR3 sequence (DNA): TGTGCCAGCAGCTTAGTACCCAGGTACGAGCAGTACTTC.

J is TRBJ2-2 and V is TRBV19; no definite D call. The CDR3 is made up of 14 amino acids. Trimming pared 3 bases from V and 2 bases from J, leaving 7 bases between. Germline CDR1 is LNHDA and CDR2 is SQIVND (reference sequence). For the CDR3, the DNA is TGTGCCAGTAGTATTGGCAGTAACACCGGGGAGCTGTTTTTT. Its translation: CASSIGSNTGELFF.

The chain employs TRBV7-2 and TRBJ2-1, with D possibly matching TRBD2 (5 bases). Per the germline V gene, CDR1 is SGHTA and CDR2 is FQGNSA. The V end was cut by 4 bases, the J end by 4 bases, with 11 bases between. The CDR3 runs to 14 residues. This CDR3 reads CASSSRGIYNEQFF. The CDR3 region has the DNA TGTGCCAGCAGCTCCCGGGGAATATACAATGAGCAGTTCTTC. Combining the CDR3 with reference TRBV7-2 and TRBJ2-1 gives the whole variable domain GAGVSQSPSNKVTEKGKDVELRCDPISGHTALYWYRQSLGQGLEFLIYFQGNSAPDKSGLPSDRFSAERTGGSVSTLTIQRTQQEDSAVYLCASSSRGIYNEQFFGPGTRLTVL.

This chain connects TRBV19 to TRBJ2-3; the D is unclear. The CDR3 has 14 amino acids. CDR1 is LNHDA and CDR2 is SQIVND in the germline V gene (reference sequence). Trimming cost V 9 bases and J 1 base, with 14 bases left between them. CDR3 loop: CASSARWGTDTQYF. CDR3 bases: TGTGCCAGCTCGGCGCGGTGGGGCACAGATACGCAGTATTTT.

Many counts were recorded for this clonotype. The rearrangement joins TRBV7-2 to TRBJ2-3; D is uncertain. The CDR3 runs to 13 residues. From germline, CDR1 is SGHTA and CDR2 FQGNSA. Trimming stripped 6 bases from V and 5 bases from J, with 12 bases between. The CDR3, as DNA: TGTGCCAGCAGAATTACCACCCGAGATACGCAGTATTTT. It encodes CASRITTRDTQYF. Filled out from reference TRBV7-2 and TRBJ2-3, the complete variable domain reads GAGVSQSPSNKVTEKGKDVELRCDPISGHTALYWYRQSLGQGLEFLIYFQGNSAPDKSGLPSDRFSAERTGGSVSTLTIQRTQQEDSAVYLCASRITTRDTQYFGPGTRLTVL.

A few counts support this clonotype. The chain carries TRBV20-1 and TRBJ2-5; 9 nucleotides line up with TRBD1. In germline, CDR1 is DFQATT, CDR2 SNEGSKA (reference sequence). Germline trimming cut 6 bases from V and 5 bases from J; bases unmatched to any gene: 16. This CDR3 comprises 16 residues. The CDR3 DNA is TGCAGTGCCATCACAGGGGGCAGGGGCCCGCCGGAGACCCAGTACTTC. This sequence encodes CSAITGGRGPPETQYF.

This clonotype was picked up a small number of times. The rearrangement links TRBV7-6 to TRBJ1-1, with D possibly matching TRBD1 (6 bases). The CDR3 consists of 14 residues. V was shortened by 3 bases and J by 4 bases, with 12 bases between the two germline ends. Germline CDR1 is SGHVS and CDR2 is FNYEAQ. In DNA, the CDR3 is TGTGCCAGCAGCTTCCCAGGGGCTGGCACTGAAGCTTTCTTT. Its translation: CASSFPGAGTEAFF.

This clonotype came up a few times. This chain links TRBV24-1 with TRBJ1-1; possibly TRBD1 for D (5 bases). V lost 6 bases and J 0 bases, leaving 7 bases between the germline ends. The CDR3 contains 13 residues. Germline V lookup: CDR1 KGHDR, CDR2 SFDVKD. The CDR3: CATSSTVNTEAFF. CDR3 sequence (DNA): TGTGCCACCAGTTCGACAGTGAACACTGAAGCTTTCTTT.